Presented here are 21 T cell receptor beta chains from one specimen sequenced in a study of blood T cell repertoires in COVID-19. Profiled with immunoSEQ multiplex PCR; TCRdb holds only in-frame clones, not every one. The table shows roughly 100,000 clones, with about 76% occurring only once. The sequenced sample consisted of peripheral blood. All receptors come from a woman between 65 and 79 years old with acute or convalescent COVID-19.

This chain uses TRBV2 with TRBJ2-5, with no clear D. CDR1 and CDR2 from the germline V gene are SNHLY and FYNNEI. Trimming removed 5 bases from V and 4 bases from J, with 8 bases in between. This CDR3 region has 12 residues. The CDR3 loop reads CASSREVETQYF. CDR3 DNA: TGTGCCAGCAGTCGTGAGGTAGAGACCCAGTACTTC.

The chain links TRBV28 to TRBJ2-5; 10 bases fit TRBD2. Germline V lookup: CDR1 MDHEN, CDR2 SYDVKM. This CDR3 spans 13 amino acids. The CDR3 loop is CATGGTSAETQYF. CDR3 nucleotide sequence: TGTGCAACCGGGGGGACTAGCGCCGAGACCCAGTACTTC.

This chain connects TRBV6-5 to TRBJ1-4; weak D call: TRBD1 (5 bases). V was cut by 6 bases and J by 4 bases, with 15 bases left in between. Germline CDR1 and CDR2: MNHEY and SVGAGI. The CDR3 contains 15 residues. CDR3 residues: CASSTAGGINEKLFF. DNA of the CDR3: TGTGCCAGCAGCACCGCCGGGGGGATTAATGAAAAACTGTTTTTT.

J is TRBJ1-1 and V is TRBV6-5; D not certain. CDR1 MNHEY and CDR2 SVGAGI come from the germline V gene. This CDR3 is built from 14 residues. With 7 bases removed from V and 4 bases from J, the gap between germline ends came to 16 bases. CDR3 nucleotides: TGTGCCAGCACCACGAATTCCGGAGGCACTGAAGCTTTCTTT. The encoded protein is CASTTNSGGTEAFF.

The rearrangement uses TRBV5-6 and TRBJ2-7; 10 bases match TRBD2. With V trimmed by 3 bases and J by 2 bases, 2 bases remained unmatched. Germline CDR1 SGHDT, CDR2 YYEEEE. This CDR3 has 14 residues. CDR3 protein: CASSSSGGTYEQYF. In DNA, the CDR3 is TGTGCCAGCAGCTCTAGCGGGGGCACCTACGAGCAGTACTTC.

V and J are TRBV27 and TRBJ2-3; D gene uncertain. V lost 2 bases to trimming and J lost 6 bases, with 27 bases between them. This CDR3 region has 19 residues. Germline CDR1 MNHEY, CDR2 SMNVEV (reference sequence). The CDR3 bases are TGTGCCAGCAGTTTAAAAGTGGGCAGTGAACTCAAGGTCCGGGATACGCAGTATTTT. Its protein product is CASSLKVGSELKVRDTQYF.

The chain carries TRBV24-1 and TRBJ2-7; maybe TRBD2 (6 bases). V was cut by 9 bases and J by 3 bases, with 14 bases left in between. Looked up from germline, CDR1 is KGHDR and CDR2 is SFDVKD. This CDR3 is built from 13 residues. This CDR3 reads CATSDTGGYEQYF. The CDR3 DNA reads TGTGCCACCTCCGACACCGGGGGCTACGAGCAGTACTTC.

The CDR3 region is CASGGYNEQFF. The CDR3 DNA sequence: TGTGCCTCCGGGGGGTACAATGAGCAGTTCTTC. The chain couples TRBV24-1 to TRBJ2-1, with 7 nucleotides matching TRBD2. The junction had 2 bases not matched to a gene; V was cut back by 12 bases and J by 4 bases. CDR1 and CDR2 (germline): KGHDR, SFDVKD. The CDR3 contains 11 residues.

The chain carries TRBV5-1 and TRBJ2-4, with a possible D match to TRBD2 (6 bases). The CDR3 is 13 amino acids. Trimming left V 5 bases short and J 8 bases short, with 14 bases between. Germline assignment: CDR1 SGHRS and CDR2 YFSETQ. In DNA form, the CDR3 reads TGCGCCAGCAGTCCACCGGGACTGGACATTCAGTACTTC. Amino acid sequence: CASSPPGLDIQYF.

This chain connects TRBV6-5 to TRBJ1-2; 9 nucleotides line up with TRBD1. CDR1 and CDR2 from the germline V gene are MNHEY and SVGAGI. This CDR3 is 15 amino acids long. V shed 6 bases, J shed 4 bases, and the junction held 9 bases outside the gene matches. DNA of the CDR3: TGTGCCAGCAGCAATCAATGGGACAGGGTCTATGGCTACACCTTC. As protein: CASSNQWDRVYGYTF.

The V gene is TRBV7-9, the J gene TRBJ1-6; 7 bases line up with TRBD1. The CDR3 length is 15 residues. CDR1 and CDR2 from the germline V gene are SEHNR and FQNEAQ (reference sequence). V gave up 5 bases and J gave up 8 bases; unmatched junction bases: 9. The CDR3 region is CASSLTQGGHSPLHF. CDR3 nucleotide sequence: TGTGCCAGCAGCCTCACTCAGGGGGGTCATTCACCCCTCCACTTT.

The genes are TRBV28 and TRBJ1-1, with a weak D call TRBD1 (5 bases). The CDR3 extends over 13 amino acids. CDR1 is MDHEN and CDR2 is SYDVKM in the germline V gene. V was clipped by 6 bases and J by 3 bases, with 11 bases between them. CDR3 loop: CASREGRYTEAFF. In DNA, the CDR3 is TGTGCCAGCAGGGAGGGGCGCTACACTGAAGCTTTCTTT.

The CDR3 reads CASVQTGKASNEQFF. The CDR3 region has the DNA TGTGCTAGCGTCCAGACAGGGAAGGCCTCCAATGAGCAGTTCTTC. This chain connects TRBV12-5 to TRBJ2-1; 7 nucleotides line up with TRBD1. The V segment lost 9 bases and the J segment 6 bases; nucleotides outside the gene matches: 14. The CDR3 spans 15 residues. The V gene's germline CDR1 is LGHNT and CDR2 FRNRAP.

The chain couples TRBV6-5 to TRBJ2-1, with TRBD1 identical over 7 bases. CDR1 is MNHEY and CDR2 is SVGAGI in the germline V gene. V trimming: 4 bases; J trimming: 7 bases; junction bases outside the gene matches: 7. This CDR3 contains 14 residues. CDR3 nucleotide sequence: TGTGCCAGCAGTTCTAAAGGGGGCCGAAATGAGCAGTTCTTC. Translation: CASSSKGGRNEQFF.

This clone has at least ten counts. The chain recombines TRBV6-6 with TRBJ1-3; D might be TRBD1 (6 bases). This CDR3 has 15 amino acids. Germline loops: CDR1 MNHNY, CDR2 SVGAGI (reference sequence). Trimming took 7 bases from V and 0 from J, leaving 13 bases between them. Here the CDR3 reads CASTQGTLSGNTIYF. The CDR3 DNA reads TGTGCCAGCACCCAAGGGACACTCTCTGGAAACACCATATATTTT.

The V gene is TRBV5-8, the J gene TRBJ2-6, with D perhaps TRBD2 (6 bases). The ends were cut back, 3 bases at V and 0 bases at J, with 10 bases in the middle. Germline CDR1 is SGHTS and CDR2 is YDEGEE. This CDR3 contains 16 residues. The CDR3 DNA is TGTGCCAGCAGCTGGGGACTCAACTCTGGGGCCAACGTCCTGACTTTC. Its protein is CASSWGLNSGANVLTF.

This clone was seen once. This CDR3 reads CASSLASARQPYEQYF. The DNA of the CDR3 is TGTGCCAGCAGCTTAGCGTCGGCTAGGCAACCCTACGAGCAGTACTTC. The chain is built from TRBV7-9 and TRBJ2-7; D not resolved. Germline V gives CDR1 SEHNR, CDR2 FQNEAQ (reference sequence). V gave up 0 bases and J gave up 2 bases, with 14 bases separating them. CDR3 length: 16 amino acids. The whole variable domain, filled in from reference TRBV7-9 and TRBJ2-7, reads DTGVSQNPRHKITKRGQNVTFRCDPISEHNRLYWYRQTLGQGPEFLTYFQNEAQLEKSRLLSDRFSAERPKGSFSTLEIQRTEQGDSAMYLCASSLASARQPYEQYFGPGTRLTVT.

Written as DNA, the CDR3 is TGTGCCAGCAGCTTTGGACAGGGTCTAGATACGCAGTATTTT. It specifies CASSFGQGLDTQYF. The genes are TRBV7-2 and TRBJ2-3, with 8 positions matching TRBD1. The junction had 4 bases not matched to a gene; V was cut back by 3 bases and J by 5 bases. The CDR3 is 14 residues long. Germline V gene data show CDR1 as SGHTA and CDR2 as FQGNSA.

The V gene is TRBV19, the J gene TRBJ1-2, with 7 bases fitting TRBD1. Losses at the gene ends were 6 bases for V and 7 bases for J; bases not matched to a gene: 5. CDR3 length equals 12 residues. The germline V gene encodes CDR1 LNHDA and CDR2 SQIVND (reference sequence). The CDR3 nucleotides are TGTGCCAGTAGACGGACAGGTCGTGGCTACACCTTC. Its translation: CASRRTGRGYTF.

This sequence joins TRBV27 and TRBJ2-1, with TRBD2 as a possible D gene (5 bases). This CDR3 region has 13 residues. The germline V gene has CDR1 MNHEY and CDR2 SMNVEV (reference sequence). Trimming removed 0 bases at V and 7 bases at J, with 7 bases between. The CDR3 loop reads CASSLSRRNEQFF. The CDR3 DNA sequence: TGTGCCAGCAGTTTATCGAGGAGGAATGAGCAGTTCTTC.

The sample holds a few counts of this clone. Within the sample, other DNA sequences also encode this same CDR3. The chain uses TRBV6-5 and TRBJ1-1; 9 bases fit TRBD1. CDR3 length: 15 residues. The junction had 7 bases not matched to a gene; V was cut back by 6 bases and J by 2 bases. Looked up from germline, CDR1 is MNHEY and CDR2 is SVGAGI. CDR3 nucleotides: TGTGCCAGCAGGGACCGGGACAGGGTAAACACTGAAGCTTTCTTT. Its translation: CASRDRDRVNTEAFF.